The 32 T cell receptor beta chains listed next were all sequenced from one sample in a study of radiotherapy plus CTLA-4 blockade in lung cancer. Libraries were prepared by immunoSEQ multiplex PCR; TCRdb keeps only in-frame clonotypes and omits some of them. The sample holds roughly 120,000 clones, 78% seen once. The specimen was peripheral blood, collected from a patient treated with radiotherapy plus ipilimumab. The receptors originated from a human donor with non-small cell lung cancer who had a partial response to radiotherapy plus ipilimumab.

The rearrangement uses TRBV28 and TRBJ2-7; 7 bases are a match to TRBD2. V lost 3 bases and J lost 5; bases outside the gene matches: 10. CDR1 and CDR2 from the germline V gene are MDHEN and SYDVKM. The CDR3 has 15 amino acids. The CDR3 is CASSLGGVGQDEQYF. CDR3 nucleotides: TGTGCCAGCAGTTTGGGGGGGGTCGGGCAGGACGAGCAGTACTTC.

As for this clone: The junction departs from the called germline gene at one end, perhaps through a read error. This chain uses TRBV7-7 with TRBJ2-6, with D perhaps TRBD2 (5 bases). This CDR3 has 18 residues. Germline assignment: CDR1 SSHAT and CDR2 FNYEAQ (reference sequence). The CDR3 reads CASSPTRVPFSGANVLTF. The CDR3 nucleotides are TGTGCTAGCAGCCCAACGAGGGTCCCCTTCTCTGGGGCCAACGTCCTGACTTTC.

The V call is TRBV27, the J call TRBJ1-6; TRBD1 matches at 9 bases. V lost 3 bases and J lost 10; bases outside the gene matches: 4. Germline lookup yields CDR1 MNHEY and CDR2 SMNVEV (reference sequence). The CDR3 loop spans 14 amino acids. CDR3 in DNA: TGTGCCAGCAGTTTGGACAGGGGTTTATCACCCCTCCACTTT. Translating gives CASSLDRGLSPLHF.

V and J are TRBV6-5 and TRBJ2-1; unclear D gene. This CDR3 has 15 residues. Trimming took off 6 bases at V and 3 bases at J, with 15 bases between the two ends. Per the germline V gene, CDR1 is MNHEY and CDR2 is SVGAGI. For the CDR3, the DNA is TGTGCCAGCAGACCCACTCCTTGGAGCTACAATGAGCAGTTCTTC. The encoded protein is CASRPTPWSYNEQFF.

The rearrangement uses TRBV30 and TRBJ2-4, with D tentatively TRBD2 (6 bases). Trimming removed 8 bases at V and 0 bases at J, with 14 bases between. CDR1 and CDR2 from the germline V gene are GTSNPN and SVGIG (reference sequence). The CDR3 is made up of 14 amino acids. This chain's CDR3 is CAGTGSGAKNIQYF. In DNA, the CDR3 is TGTGCCGGGACCGGGAGTGGAGCCAAAAACATTCAGTACTTC.

The rearrangement uses TRBV5-1 and TRBJ2-5, with 8 bases matching TRBD2. Losses at the gene ends were 2 bases for V and 4 bases for J; bases not matched to a gene: 10. This CDR3 is 16 amino acids long. Germline-derived CDR1 and CDR2 are SGHRS and YFSETQ. DNA of the CDR3: TGCGCCAGCAGCTTTTCGGGACTAGTGTCGGGAGAGACCCAGTACTTC. Protein sequence: CASSFSGLVSGETQYF.

The CDR3 loop reads CASSFTAGTDTQYF. Written as DNA, the CDR3 is TGTGCCAGCAGTTTTACGGCGGGCACAGATACGCAGTATTTT. The rearrangement links TRBV27 to TRBJ2-3, with D unresolved. CDR3 length: 14 amino acids. CDR1 is MNHEY and CDR2 is SMNVEV in the germline V gene (reference sequence). V lost 3 bases to trimming and J lost 1 base, with 8 bases between them.

The sample holds a few counts of this clone. This rearrangement joins TRBV4-3 to TRBJ2-1; 11 bases agree with TRBD2. The germline V gene has CDR1 LGHNA and CDR2 YSLEER. This CDR3 region has 16 residues. The trim removed 1 base at V and 4 bases at J, leaving 3 bases unmatched. The CDR3 spells CASSQGLAGGYNEQFF. In nucleotides, the CDR3 is TGCGCCAGCAGCCAAGGTCTAGCGGGGGGATACAATGAGCAGTTCTTC.

This chain uses TRBV19 with TRBJ2-5; 15 bases map to TRBD2. Unmatched junction bases numbered 7, after V lost 5 bases and J lost 6 bases. CDR3 length: 16 amino acids. The germline gives CDR1 LNHDA, CDR2 SQIVND (reference sequence). The CDR3 region has the DNA TGTGCCAGTAGTTCGCCCGGACTAGCGGGAGGGAAGACCCAGTACTTC. Amino acids: CASSSPGLAGGKTQYF.

The gene calls are TRBV5-1 and TRBJ2-5; 8 bases fit TRBD1. The germline CDR1 and CDR2 sequences are SGHRS and YFSETQ. With 8 bases clipped from V and 3 bases from J, the junction kept 6 bases outside the gene matches. The CDR3 spans 13 residues. CDR3 amino acids: CASAGGLEETQYF. CDR3 sequence (DNA): TGCGCCAGTGCAGGGGGCCTCGAAGAGACCCAGTACTTC.

This clone was observed a handful of times. This sequence joins TRBV7-3 and TRBJ2-3, with a weak D call TRBD1 (6 bases). From germline, CDR1 is SGHTA and CDR2 FQGTGA. The CDR3 loop spans 15 amino acids. Trimming left V 4 bases short and J 2 bases short, with 13 bases between. CDR3 sequence reads: CASSSSGAVTDTQYF. The CDR3 DNA reads TGTGCCAGCAGCTCCTCAGGGGCCGTCACAGATACGCAGTATTTT.

CDR3 coding DNA: TGTGCCAGCAGCAGACAGGGGGCTAACTATGGCTACACCTTC. This encodes CASSRQGANYGYTF. This sequence joins TRBV28 and TRBJ1-2; 9 nucleotides line up with TRBD1. CDR1 and CDR2 (germline): MDHEN, SYDVKM. With 6 bases clipped from V and 0 bases from J, the junction kept 2 bases outside the gene matches. The CDR3 runs to 14 residues.

The rearrangement links TRBV6-4 to TRBJ2-7; D might be TRBD2 (7 bases). V lost 8 bases to trimming and J lost 0 bases, with 14 bases between them. CDR1 MRHNA and CDR2 SNTAGT come from the germline V gene. CDR3 size: 14 residues. The CDR3 sequence is CASEGGPSSYEQYV. The CDR3 DNA sequence: TGTGCCAGCGAGGGGGGGCCCAGCTCCTACGAGCAGTACGTC.

As DNA, the CDR3 is TGCGCCAGCAGCTTGCTCCAATTGCAGGGAGAGCAGTTCTTC. Its translation: CASSLLQLQGEQFF. The chain combines TRBV5-1 with TRBJ2-1; TRBD1 is a possible D gene (5 bases). CDR1 SGHRS and CDR2 YFSETQ come from the germline V gene. This CDR3 spans 14 amino acids. The V end was cut by 1 base, the J end by 10 bases, with 15 bases between.

The chain carries TRBV11-3 and TRBJ2-6, with 9 bases fitting TRBD1. V was pared by 5 bases and J by 9 bases, with 5 bases of the junction left unmatched. The CDR3 has 14 residues. CDR1 is SGHNT and CDR2 is YENEEA in the germline V gene. For the CDR3, the DNA is TGTGCCAGCAGCCATACGGGACAGGGCAACGTCCTGACTTTC. Its protein is CASSHTGQGNVLTF.

CDR3 DNA sequence: TGTGCCAGCAGTGCCGGGACAGACTATGGCTACACCTTC. Translating gives CASSAGTDYGYTF. The chain is built from TRBV2 and TRBJ1-2; 7 bases line up with TRBD1. Germline assignment: CDR1 SNHLY and CDR2 FYNNEI. The V segment lost 4 bases and the J segment 3 bases; nucleotides outside the gene matches: 2. The CDR3 extends over 13 amino acids.

V usage is TRBV27 and J usage is TRBJ2-7, with 10 bases lining up with TRBD2. The V and J ends lost 6 bases and 2 bases, in that order; junction bases with no gene match: 7. The length of the CDR3 is 15 residues. Germline CDR1 and CDR2: MNHEY and SMNVEV (reference sequence). Here the CDR3 reads CASSILAGTAYEQYF. DNA of the CDR3: TGTGCCAGCAGCATACTAGCGGGAACCGCCTACGAGCAGTACTTC.

The chain has TRBV28 and TRBJ1-5; D may be TRBD1 (6 bases). Trimming took off 5 bases at V and 3 bases at J, with 11 bases between the two ends. The germline CDR1 and CDR2 sequences are MDHEN and SYDVKM. CDR3 length equals 14 residues. CDR3 in amino acids: CASSPPGDNQPQHF. The DNA for the CDR3 is TGTGCCAGCAGTCCCCCAGGGGACAATCAGCCCCAGCATTTT.

The CDR3 nucleotides read TGCGCCAGCAGCCATACCGGACAGGGTTGGGGTGAAAAACTGTTTTTT. It specifies CASSHTGQGWGEKLFF. V is TRBV4-3 and J is TRBJ1-4; TRBD1 matches 8 bases. Unmatched junction bases numbered 10, after V lost 3 bases and J lost 7 bases. The V gene's germline CDR1 is LGHNA and CDR2 YSLEER. The CDR3 length is 16 residues.

The CDR3 DNA reads as TGCGCCAGCAGTGAGAAGGGGACTGAAGCTTTCTTT. Protein: CASSEKGTEAFF. The chain combines TRBV10-2 with TRBJ1-1; TRBD1 might be the D (5 bases). In germline, CDR1 is WSHSY, CDR2 SAAADI. With 2 bases removed from V and 5 bases from J, the gap between germline ends came to 6 bases. This CDR3 spans 12 amino acids.

J is TRBJ1-2 and V is TRBV6-6; the D is unclear. Germline V gene lookup returns CDR1 MNHNY and CDR2 SVGAGI (reference sequence). The CDR3 contains 13 residues. V shed 4 bases and J shed 4 bases, with 10 bases lying between them. CDR3 amino acids: CASSSGVFYGYTF. The CDR3 DNA sequence: TGTGCCAGCAGTTCCGGGGTGTTCTATGGCTACACCTTC.

The genes are TRBV9 and TRBJ2-1; 8 bases fit TRBD2. The V gene end was trimmed by 3 bases and the J gene end by 8 bases; junction bases not matched to a gene: 13. The CDR3 is 16 amino acids. Germline loops: CDR1 SGDLS, CDR2 YYNGEE. The CDR3 DNA is TGTGCCAGCAGCGCTATCGGGGCGGGAGGATTTGATGAGCAGTTCTTC. Its protein product is CASSAIGAGGFDEQFF.

V and J are TRBV5-6 and TRBJ2-6; TRBD1 aligns across 8 bases. CDR3 length equals 18 residues. Trimming at V came to 3 bases and at J to 1 base, leaving 9 bases not matched to a gene. Germline CDR1 and CDR2: SGHDT and YYEEEE. CDR3 nucleotides: TGTGCCAGCAGCTCGACGGGACAGGTGTTTTCTGGGGCCAACGTCCTGACTTTC. As protein: CASSSTGQVFSGANVLTF.

The chain combines TRBV18 with TRBJ1-2; D remains unclear. This CDR3 has 14 residues. Between the trimmed V and J ends, which lost 3 bases and 5 bases, there was a span of 13 bases. Per the germline V gene, CDR1 is KGHSH and CDR2 is LQKENI. The CDR3 here is CASSPVEGGYGYTF. In DNA form, the CDR3 reads TGTGCCAGCTCACCCGTGGAGGGAGGGTATGGCTACACCTTC.

The chain couples TRBV2 to TRBJ1-5; D remains unclear. Germline V gives CDR1 SNHLY, CDR2 FYNNEI. The CDR3 loop spans 14 amino acids. Trimming removed 7 bases from V and 2 bases from J, with 12 bases in between. The CDR3 DNA reads as TGTGCCAGCAATAGAGCGGCAGGCAATCAGCCCCAGCATTTT. As protein: CASNRAAGNQPQHF.

V gene TRBV29-1 combines with J gene TRBJ1-5; no reliable D call. Germline lookup yields CDR1 SQVTM and CDR2 ANQGSEA. V was trimmed by 6 bases and J by 2 bases, leaving 14 bases between them. There are 14 residues in the CDR3. The CDR3 sequence is CSVGLYGGNQPQHF. The CDR3 DNA sequence: TGCAGCGTAGGACTATACGGGGGCAATCAGCCCCAGCATTTT.

This clone has a single count. The rearrangement joins TRBV2 to TRBJ2-7; perhaps TRBD1 as D (6 bases). This CDR3 has 12 amino acids. The V gene's germline CDR1 is SNHLY and CDR2 FYNNEI. V dropped 6 bases and J dropped 2 bases, with 8 bases sitting between them. For the CDR3, the DNA is TGTGCCAGCAGGGACAGACCCTACGAGCAGTACTTC. The encoded protein is CASRDRPYEQYF.

The chain carries TRBV18 and TRBJ1-4; 9 positions agree with TRBD1. This CDR3 region has 15 residues. Trimming removed 1 base from V and 10 bases from J; junction bases left unmatched: 7. Per the germline V gene, CDR1 is KGHSH and CDR2 is LQKENI. This CDR3 is CASSPQSGQGTKLFF. The CDR3 bases are TGTGCCAGCTCACCACAGTCCGGACAGGGGACAAAACTGTTTTTT.

The chain combines TRBV7-9 with TRBJ2-5, with D maybe TRBD2 (5 bases). V lost 2 bases to trimming and J lost 1 base, with 14 bases between them. CDR3 length equals 16 residues. Looked up from germline, CDR1 is SEHNR and CDR2 is FQNEAQ (reference sequence). In nucleotides, the CDR3 is TGTGCCAGCAGCTTATCGTACCGCGGGCCCCAAGAGACCCAGTACTTC. The encoded protein is CASSLSYRGPQETQYF.

This chain joins TRBV5-1 and TRBJ2-2; maybe TRBD1 (6 bases). This CDR3 comprises 15 residues. V was trimmed by 7 bases and J by 0 bases, leaving 13 bases between them. Germline loops: CDR1 SGHRS, CDR2 YFSETQ. This chain's CDR3 is CASAGANSNTGELFF. Written as DNA, the CDR3 is TGCGCCAGCGCAGGGGCCAATTCGAACACCGGGGAGCTGTTTTTT.

The chain links TRBV7-9 to TRBJ2-6, with 9 bases fitting TRBD1. The V segment lost 5 bases and the J segment 0 bases; nucleotides outside the gene matches: 8. The CDR3 has 18 residues. The germline gives CDR1 SEHNR, CDR2 FQNEAQ (reference sequence). Written as DNA, the CDR3 is TGTGCCAGCAGCACCCGGGACAGGGTGAGCTCTGGGGCCAACGTCCTGACTTTC. As protein: CASSTRDRVSSGANVLTF.

The chain uses TRBV29-1 and TRBJ2-3; D perhaps matches TRBD1 (5 bases). The CDR3 extends over 13 amino acids. V dropped 4 bases and J dropped 3 bases, with 11 bases sitting between them. Germline V gene sequence: CDR1 SQVTM, CDR2 ANQGSEA. CDR3 coding DNA: TGCAGCGTTGGGGCAGGGTGGACAGATACGCAGTATTTT. This sequence encodes CSVGAGWTDTQYF.